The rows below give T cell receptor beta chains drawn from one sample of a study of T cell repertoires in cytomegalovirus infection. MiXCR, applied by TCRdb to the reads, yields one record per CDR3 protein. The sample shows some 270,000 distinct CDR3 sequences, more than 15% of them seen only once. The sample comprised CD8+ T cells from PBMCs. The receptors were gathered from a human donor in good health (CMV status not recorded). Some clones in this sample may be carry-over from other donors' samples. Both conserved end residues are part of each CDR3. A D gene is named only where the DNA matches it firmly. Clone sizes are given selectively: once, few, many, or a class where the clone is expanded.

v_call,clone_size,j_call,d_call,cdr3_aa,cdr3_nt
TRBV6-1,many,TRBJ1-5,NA,CASSEGQPQHF,TGTGCCAGCAGTGAAGGTCAGCCCCAGCATTTT
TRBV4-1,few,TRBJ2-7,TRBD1,CASSQEQTGMGYEQYF,TGCGCCAGCAGCCAAGAACAGACAGGGATGGGCTACGAGCAGTACTTC
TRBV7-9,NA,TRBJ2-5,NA,CATRRTGTEETQYF,TGTGCCACCCGACGAACCGGGACCGAAGAGACCCAGTACTTC
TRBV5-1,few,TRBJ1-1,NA,CASSSLGANTEAFF,TGCGCCAGCAGCTCGTTAGGGGCGAACACTGAAGCTTTCTTT
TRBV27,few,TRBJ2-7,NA,CASGQGLYEQYF,TGTGCCAGCGGGCAGGGGCTCTACGAGCAGTACTTC
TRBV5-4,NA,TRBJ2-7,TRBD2,CASSWGTSGPLEQYF,TGTGCCAGCAGCTGGGGGACTAGCGGACCTCTCGAGCAGTACTTC
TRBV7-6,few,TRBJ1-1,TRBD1,CASSLTGGAFF,TGTGCCAGCAGCTTAACAGGGGGAGCTTTCTTT
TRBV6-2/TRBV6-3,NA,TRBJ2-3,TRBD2,CASRNSGGAGTDTQYF,TGTGCCAGCCGGAATAGCGGGGGGGCCGGCACAGATACGCAGTATTTT
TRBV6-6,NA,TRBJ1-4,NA,CASSYEGSREKLFF,TGTGCCAGCAGTTACGAGGGCTCGAGGGAAAAACTGTTTTTT
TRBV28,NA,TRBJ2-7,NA,CASSLSGGTDRYEEYF,TGTGCCAGCAGTTTAAGTGGAGGGACAGACAGATACGAGGAGTACTTC
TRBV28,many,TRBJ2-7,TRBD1,CASSFGSTGGSLWNEQYF,TGTGCCAGCAGTTTTGGCTCCACAGGGGGCTCTCTATGGAACGAGCAGTACTTC
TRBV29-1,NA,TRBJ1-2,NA,CSVEEGQGPNYGYTF,TGCAGCGTTGAAGAAGGGCAGGGACCTAACTATGGCTACACCTTC
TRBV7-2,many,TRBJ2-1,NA,CASSLKPGYNEQFF,TGTGCCAGCAGCTTAAAACCAGGGTACAATGAGCAGTTCTTC
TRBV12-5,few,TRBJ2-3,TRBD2,CASGGTGTSGPDAHTDTQYF,TGTGCTAGTGGCGGAACCGGGACTAGCGGGCCCGACGCTCACACAGATACGCAGTATTTT
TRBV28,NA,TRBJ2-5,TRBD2,CASSPGLAEAGGAQYF,TGTGCCAGCAGTCCCGGACTAGCGGAGGCCGGCGGGGCCCAGTACTTC
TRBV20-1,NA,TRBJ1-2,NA,CSASRGQTDYGYTF,TGCAGTGCTAGCCGCGGGCAGACCGACTATGGCTACACCTTC
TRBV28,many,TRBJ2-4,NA,CASSLQRGRKNIQYF,TGTGCCAGCAGTTTACAACGCGGACGCAAAAACATTCAGTACTTC
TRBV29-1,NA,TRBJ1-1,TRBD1,CSVATGGGEAFF,TGCAGCGTGGCGACAGGGGGCGGTGAAGCTTTCTTT
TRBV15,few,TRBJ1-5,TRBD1,CATSRDGTGSSNQPQHF,TGTGCCACCAGCAGAGATGGGACAGGGTCTAGCAATCAGCCCCAGCATTTT
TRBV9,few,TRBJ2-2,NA,CASSPRNVNTGELFF,TGTGCCAGCAGCCCCAGGAATGTGAACACCGGGGAGCTGTTTTTT
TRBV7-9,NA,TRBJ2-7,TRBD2,CASSLGGGVTYEQYF,TGTGCCAGCAGCTTAGGCGGGGGGGTGACCTACGAGCAGTACTTC
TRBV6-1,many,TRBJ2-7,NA,CASRSRSTGSYEQYF,TGTGCCAGCCGATCGCGCTCTACAGGGTCCTACGAGCAGTACTTC
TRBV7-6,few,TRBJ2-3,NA,CASSFGGFGTDTQYF,TGTGCCAGCAGCTTTGGGGGATTCGGCACAGATACGCAGTATTTT
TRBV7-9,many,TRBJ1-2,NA,CASSSEVIYGYTF,TGTGCCAGCAGCTCGGAGGTTATCTATGGCTACACCTTC